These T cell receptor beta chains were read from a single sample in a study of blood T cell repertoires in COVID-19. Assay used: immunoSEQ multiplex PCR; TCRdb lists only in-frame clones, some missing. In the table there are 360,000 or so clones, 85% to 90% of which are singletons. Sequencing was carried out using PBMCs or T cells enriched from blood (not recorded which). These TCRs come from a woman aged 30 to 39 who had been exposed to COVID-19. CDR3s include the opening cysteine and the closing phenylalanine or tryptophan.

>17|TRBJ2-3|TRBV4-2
CASSQGRGGTGGDTQYF
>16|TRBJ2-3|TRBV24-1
CATSDYVTGGPDTQYF
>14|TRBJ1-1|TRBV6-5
CASRVQREGTEAFF
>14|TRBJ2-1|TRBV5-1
CASSEGDTYNEQFF
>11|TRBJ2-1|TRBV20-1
CSARVGNPQFF
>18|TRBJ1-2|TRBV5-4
CASSSGGRTGGTGYGYTF
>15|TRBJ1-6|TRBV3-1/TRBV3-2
CASSQGEGRYSPLHF
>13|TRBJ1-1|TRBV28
CASSSPQGAEAFF
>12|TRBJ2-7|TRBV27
CASSLRGYEQYF
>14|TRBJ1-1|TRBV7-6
CASSLQGLNTEAFF
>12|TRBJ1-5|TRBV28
CASSLRIQPQHF
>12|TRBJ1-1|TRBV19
CASRTGRTEAFF
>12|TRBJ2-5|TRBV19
CASRGVWETQYF
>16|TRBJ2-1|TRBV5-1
CASSLAGSQRGDEQFF
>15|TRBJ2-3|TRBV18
CASSPSGTGTDTQYF
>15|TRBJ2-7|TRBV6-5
CASSAGGTSHYEQYF
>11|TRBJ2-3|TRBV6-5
CASSWRDTQYF
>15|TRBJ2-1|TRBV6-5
CASRQGTSGYNEQFF
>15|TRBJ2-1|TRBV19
CAPPRELAGGNEQFF
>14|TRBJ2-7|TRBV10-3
CAISVAGDVYEQYF